The 19 T cell receptor beta chains below come from one sample, sequenced in a study of CD8+ T cells in alopecia areata. Isolated RNA was reverse transcribed into cDNA used as the sequencing template. Repertoires were generated with immunoSEQ multiplex PCR, while TCRdb's copy carries only in-frame clones and drops some. The sample lists approximately 180,000 clones, about 55% seen once, with 11% in the top ten. Documented treatment: oral pan-JAK inhibitor, 5-10 mg twice daily. The sequences come from CD8+ T cells sorted from blood, collected at week 24, from a patient treated with tofacitinib. These receptors were collected from a human donor with alopecia areata.

The rearrangement joins TRBV5-1 to TRBJ2-7; D is undetermined. V lost 0 bases and J lost 3, with 10 bases in between. The CDR3 is 14 residues long. Germline CDR1 is SGHRS and CDR2 is YFSETQ. CDR3 coding DNA: TGCGCCAGCAGCTTGGCTACAGAGCGCTACGAGCAGTACTTC. Its translation is CASSLATERYEQYF.

The genes are TRBV4-3 and TRBJ1-2; D is possibly TRBD1 (6 bases). V was trimmed by 1 base and J by 1 base, leaving 10 bases between them. Germline-derived CDR1 and CDR2 are LGHNA and YSLEER. CDR3 length: 15 amino acids. The CDR3: CASSQGTAINYGYTF. The CDR3 bases are TGCGCCAGCAGCCAAGGGACAGCAATTAACTATGGCTACACCTTC.

The CDR3 loop is CASSERLLSNEQFF. CDR3 coding DNA: TGTGCCAGCAGTGAAAGGTTGCTCTCCAATGAGCAGTTCTTC. This sequence joins TRBV2 and TRBJ2-1; D call uncertain. The germline gives CDR1 SNHLY, CDR2 FYNNEI. Trimming stripped 2 bases from V and 6 bases from J, with 11 bases between. This CDR3 has 14 amino acids.

This clone turned up a few times. The DNA for the CDR3 is TGTGCCAGCAGTGAGGGACACAGCAATCAGCCCCAGCATTTT. Encoded protein: CASSEGHSNQPQHF. The chain employs TRBV27 and TRBJ1-5, with TRBD1 as a possible D gene (6 bases). Deletions cut 5 bases from V and 1 base from J, with 9 bases between. The V gene's germline CDR1 is MNHEY and CDR2 SMNVEV (reference sequence). The CDR3 has 14 residues.

The CDR3 DNA reads TGCGCCAGCAGCCAAGTCCAGGGCACCGGGGAGCTGTTTTTT. Residues: CASSQVQGTGELFF. The V gene is TRBV4-3, the J gene TRBJ2-2; D is perhaps TRBD1 (5 bases). The length of the CDR3 is 14 residues. Per the germline V gene, CDR1 is LGHNA and CDR2 is YSLEER. V was shortened by 1 base and J by 4 bases, with 7 bases between the two germline ends.

The chain couples TRBV10-3 to TRBJ2-7, with 10 bases lining up with TRBD2. Trimming took 6 bases from V and 2 from J; bases not matched to a gene: 7. The germline gives CDR1 ENHRY, CDR2 SYGVKD. The CDR3 covers 15 residues. The CDR3 bases are TGTGCCATCAGGCCTAGCGGGGGCCCACCCTACGAGCAGTACTTC. Encoded protein: CAIRPSGGPPYEQYF.

The gene calls are TRBV19 and TRBJ1-5; D uncertain. Trimming removed 2 bases at V and 1 base at J, with 12 bases between. CDR1 is LNHDA, CDR2 SQIVND, per germline (reference sequence). CDR3 size: 16 residues. The CDR3 protein is CASSIFGLSSNQPQHF. CDR3 in DNA: TGTGCCAGTAGTATATTTGGGCTATCAAGCAATCAGCCCCAGCATTTT.

The chain combines TRBV2 with TRBJ2-5, with 9 positions matching TRBD1. The germline gives CDR1 SNHLY, CDR2 FYNNEI. Trimming at V came to 7 bases and at J to 5 bases, leaving 11 bases not matched to a gene. This CDR3 is 15 amino acids long. CDR3 residues: CASTPLDRGRETQYF. CDR3 bases: TGTGCCAGCACCCCGCTAGACAGGGGGAGGGAGACCCAGTACTTC.

This clone appeared a single time. The chain has TRBV2 and TRBJ2-7, with 9 positions matching TRBD1. The V gene's germline CDR1 is SNHLY and CDR2 FYNNEI. CDR3 length: 15 residues. With V trimmed by 3 bases and J by 0 bases, 3 bases remained unmatched. The CDR3 loop reads CASSDGQGISYEQYF. The CDR3 bases are TGTGCCAGCAGTGACGGACAGGGGATCTCCTACGAGCAGTACTTC.

The V gene is TRBV30, the J gene TRBJ2-3; 13 nucleotides agree with TRBD2. CDR3 length: 16 amino acids. In germline, CDR1 is GTSNPN, CDR2 SVGIG (reference sequence). Trimming removed 2 bases from V and 2 bases from J; junction bases left unmatched: 4. The chain's CDR3 is CAWSFGTSGDTDTQYF. In DNA form, the CDR3 reads TGTGCCTGGAGTTTCGGGACTAGCGGGGACACAGATACGCAGTATTTT.

The chain combines TRBV9 with TRBJ2-3, with a weak D call TRBD2 (5 bases). There are 15 residues in the CDR3. Deletions cut 4 bases from V and 1 base from J, with 13 bases between. Germline V gene data show CDR1 as SGDLS and CDR2 as YYNGEE. This chain's CDR3 is CASSPGVLRTDTQYF. The CDR3 coding sequence is TGTGCCAGCAGCCCCGGGGTGCTTCGCACAGATACGCAGTATTTT.

This sequence joins TRBV2 and TRBJ2-6; 7 nucleotides line up with TRBD1. Germline V gives CDR1 SNHLY, CDR2 FYNNEI. The trim removed 8 bases at V and 4 bases at J, leaving 11 bases unmatched. The CDR3 loop spans 16 amino acids. This CDR3 is CASQRNRGAGANVLTF. Here the CDR3 DNA reads TGTGCCAGCCAACGAAACAGGGGAGCCGGGGCCAACGTCCTGACTTTC. The variable domain in full, completed from reference TRBV2 and TRBJ2-6, reads EPEVTQTPSHQVTQMGQEVILRCVPISNHLYFYWYRQILGQKVEFLVSFYNNEISEKSEIFDDQFSVERPDGSNFTLKIRSTKLEDSAMYFCASQRNRGAGANVLTFGAGSRLTVL.

The V call is TRBV27, the J call TRBJ2-2; no clear D. Germline values: CDR1 MNHEY, CDR2 SMNVEV (reference sequence). V lost 1 base to trimming and J lost 6 bases, with 3 bases between them. This CDR3 has 12 residues. In DNA form, the CDR3 reads TGTGCCAGCAGTTTATGGCCCGGGGAGCTGTTTTTT. Residues: CASSLWPGELFF.

This clone occurred once. The chain joins TRBV5-4 to TRBJ2-5; D call uncertain. V was shortened by 2 bases and J by 5 bases, with 4 bases between the two germline ends. The CDR3 runs 11 residues. Germline assignment: CDR1 SGHNT and CDR2 YYREEE (reference sequence). CDR3 protein: CASSFGETQYF. CDR3 coding DNA: TGTGCCAGCAGCTTTGGGGAGACCCAGTACTTC.

J is TRBJ2-5 and V is TRBV19; D possibly uses TRBD1 or TRBD2 (7 bases each). CDR3 length: 19 amino acids. The germline V gene encodes CDR1 LNHDA and CDR2 SQIVND (reference sequence). The V gene lost 6 bases and the J gene lost 2 bases, with 28 bases spanning the gap. CDR3 region: CASSYRGGLSPSIQETQYF. In DNA form, the CDR3 reads TGTGCCAGTAGCTACAGGGGAGGGCTCTCGCCGTCCATACAAGAGACCCAGTACTTC.

The V call is TRBV12-5, the J call TRBJ1-6; the D gene is possibly TRBD1 (6 bases). The V and J ends lost 2 bases and 7 bases respectively, with 18 bases between them. This CDR3 comprises 17 residues. Germline CDR1 and CDR2: LGHNT and FRNRAP. CDR3 residues: CASGLNPGGHLNSPLHF. The CDR3 DNA reads as TGTGCTAGTGGTTTGAATCCCGGGGGACACCTAAATTCACCCCTCCACTTT.

The rearrangement uses TRBV30 and TRBJ1-5; D is possibly TRBD1 (5 bases). Germline CDR1 GTSNPN, CDR2 SVGIG (reference sequence). V was pared by 4 bases and J by 5 bases, with 15 bases between. The CDR3 spans 14 residues. CDR3 nucleotide sequence: TGTGCCTGGAACCAGGGAGGGACTTATCAGCCCCAGCATTTT. This encodes CAWNQGGTYQPQHF.

This clone was counted only a few times. This rearrangement joins TRBV6-1 to TRBJ2-1, with D perhaps TRBD2 (5 bases). CDR3 length equals 15 residues. The V end lost 4 bases, the J end lost 8 bases, and 18 bases lay between the germline ends. The germline V gene has CDR1 MNHNS and CDR2 SASEGT. The CDR3 coding sequence is TGTGCCAGCAGTGCAGCTAGCTTTTCGAAGGATGAGCAGTTCTTC. Translated: CASSAASFSKDEQFF.

The V call is TRBV7-2, the J call TRBJ2-7; D remains unclear. Germline V gives CDR1 SGHTA, CDR2 FQGNSA. Trimming left V 2 bases short and J 2 bases short, with 13 bases between. The CDR3 sequence is 15 residues long. The CDR3 loop reads CASSLLSEYPYEQYF. For the CDR3, the DNA is TGTGCCAGCAGCTTATTAAGTGAATACCCCTACGAGCAGTACTTC. The full variable domain, completed using reference TRBV7-2 and TRBJ2-7, is GAGVSQSPSNKVTEKGKDVELRCDPISGHTALYWYRQSLGQGLEFLIYFQGNSAPDKSGLPSDRFSAERTGGSVSTLTIQRTQQEDSAVYLCASSLLSEYPYEQYFGPGTRLTVT.